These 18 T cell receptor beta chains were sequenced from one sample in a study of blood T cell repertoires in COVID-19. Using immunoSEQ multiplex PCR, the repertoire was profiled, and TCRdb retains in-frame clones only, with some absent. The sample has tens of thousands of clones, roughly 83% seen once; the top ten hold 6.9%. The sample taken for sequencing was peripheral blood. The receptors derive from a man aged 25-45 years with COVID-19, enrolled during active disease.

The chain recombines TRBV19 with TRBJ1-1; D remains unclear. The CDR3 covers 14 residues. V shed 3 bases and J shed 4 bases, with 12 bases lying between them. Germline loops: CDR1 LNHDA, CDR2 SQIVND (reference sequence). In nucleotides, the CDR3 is TGTGCCAGTAGTATGAGTCGGAGTGGCACTGAAGCTTTCTTT. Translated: CASSMSRSGTEAFF.

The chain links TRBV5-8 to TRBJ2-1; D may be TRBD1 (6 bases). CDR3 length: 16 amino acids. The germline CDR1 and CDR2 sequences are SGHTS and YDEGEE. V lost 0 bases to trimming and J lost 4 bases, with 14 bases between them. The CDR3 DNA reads TGTGCCAGCAGCTTGGAGGGGACACTCCCGTACAATGAGCAGTTCTTC. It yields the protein CASSLEGTLPYNEQFF.

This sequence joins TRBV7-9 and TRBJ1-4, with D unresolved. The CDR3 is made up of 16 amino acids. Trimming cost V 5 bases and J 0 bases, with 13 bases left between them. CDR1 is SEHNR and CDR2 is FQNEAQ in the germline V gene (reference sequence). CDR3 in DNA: TGTGCCAGCAGCATGCCAACAAGTACAACTAATGAAAAACTGTTTTTT. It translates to CASSMPTSTTNEKLFF.

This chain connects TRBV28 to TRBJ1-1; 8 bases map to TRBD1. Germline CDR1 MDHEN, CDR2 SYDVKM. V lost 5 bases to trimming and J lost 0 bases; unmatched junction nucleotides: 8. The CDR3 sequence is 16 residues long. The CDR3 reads CASSARPGQVNTEAFF. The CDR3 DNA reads TGTGCCAGCAGTGCAAGACCGGGACAGGTGAACACTGAAGCTTTCTTT. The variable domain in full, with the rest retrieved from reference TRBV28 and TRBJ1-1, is DVKVTQSSRYLVKRTGEKVFLECVQDMDHENMFWYRQDPGLGLRLIYFSYDVKMKEKGDIPEGYSVSREKKERFSLILESASTNQTSMYLCASSARPGQVNTEAFFGQGTRLTVV.

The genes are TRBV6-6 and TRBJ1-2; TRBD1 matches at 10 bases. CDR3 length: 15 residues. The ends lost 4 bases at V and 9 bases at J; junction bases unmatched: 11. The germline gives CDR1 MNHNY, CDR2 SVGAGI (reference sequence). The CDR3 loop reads CASSSRDRGRGSYTF. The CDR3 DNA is TGTGCCAGCAGTTCCCGGGACAGGGGCCGCGGAAGCTACACCTTC.

The CDR3 DNA sequence: TGTGCCAGCAGCTTGCTAGGGGATTATACAGATACGCAGTATTTT. Translation gives CASSLLGDYTDTQYF. The V gene is TRBV5-5, the J gene TRBJ2-3, with D perhaps TRBD1 (5 bases). V lost 1 base and J 3 bases, leaving 12 bases between the germline ends. Germline values: CDR1 SGHKS, CDR2 YYEKEE (reference sequence). This CDR3 is built from 15 residues.

The CDR3 DNA is TGTGCCAGCAGCTTAGAAGGGAGTGTGAGATCACCCCTCCACTTT. Translating gives CASSLEGSVRSPLHF. The chain joins TRBV7-2 to TRBJ1-6; D ambiguous. In germline, CDR1 is SGHTA, CDR2 FQGNSA. The V gene lost 1 base and the J gene lost 10 bases, with 14 bases spanning the gap. The CDR3 consists of 15 residues.

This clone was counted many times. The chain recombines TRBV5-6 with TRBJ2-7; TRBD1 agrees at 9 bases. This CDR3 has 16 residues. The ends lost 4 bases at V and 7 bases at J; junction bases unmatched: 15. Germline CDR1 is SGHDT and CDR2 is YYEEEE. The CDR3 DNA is TGTGCCAGCAGCATTGGACCCCAAGGACAGGGGTATGAGCAGTACTTC. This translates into CASSIGPQGQGYEQYF.

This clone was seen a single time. CDR3 nucleotide sequence: TGTGCCAGCAGCCAAGACAGGGGGCGGACTGAAGCTTTCTTT. It translates to CASSQDRGRTEAFF. The chain joins TRBV4-2 to TRBJ1-1; 8 positions match TRBD1. Germline values: CDR1 LGHNA, CDR2 YNFKEQ. The CDR3 is made up of 14 amino acids. Trimming removed 0 bases from V and 5 bases from J; junction bases left unmatched: 2.

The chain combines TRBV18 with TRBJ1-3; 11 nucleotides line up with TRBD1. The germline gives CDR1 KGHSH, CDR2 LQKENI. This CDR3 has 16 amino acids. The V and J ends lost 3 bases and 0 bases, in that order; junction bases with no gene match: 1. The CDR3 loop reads CASSPGTGGSGNTIYF. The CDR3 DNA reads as TGTGCCAGCTCACCCGGGACAGGGGGCTCTGGAAACACCATATATTTT.

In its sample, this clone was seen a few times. DNA for the CDR3: TGTGCCAGTAGCATGACAGGAGCTGAAGCTTTCTTT. Its protein is CASSMTGAEAFF. The chain joins TRBV19 to TRBJ1-1; possible D gene TRBD1, 6 bases. V was clipped by 6 bases and J by 6 bases, with 11 bases between them. From germline, CDR1 is LNHDA and CDR2 SQIVND (reference sequence). CDR3 size: 12 residues. Based on the CDR3 plus reference TRBV19 and TRBJ1-1, the full variable domain is DGGITQSPKYLFRKEGQNVTLSCEQNLNHDAMYWYRQDPGQGLRLIYYSQIVNDFQKGDIAEGYSVSREKKESFPLTVTSAQKNPTAFYLCASSMTGAEAFFGQGTRLTVV.

CDR3 coding DNA: TGTGCCAGCAGCGCGGGACAGGGCGGCACTGAAGCTTTCTTT. Its protein is CASSAGQGGTEAFF. V and J are TRBV9 and TRBJ1-1; TRBD1 matches 9 bases. V was pared by 3 bases and J by 4 bases, with 4 bases of the junction left unmatched. CDR3 size: 14 residues. CDR1 is SGDLS and CDR2 is YYNGEE in the germline V gene.

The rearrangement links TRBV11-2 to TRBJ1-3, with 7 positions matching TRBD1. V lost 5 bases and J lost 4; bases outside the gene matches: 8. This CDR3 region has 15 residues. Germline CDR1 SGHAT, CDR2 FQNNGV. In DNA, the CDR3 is TGTGCCAGCAGCCTCGACAGGGTAGCGGGAAACACCATATATTTT. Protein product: CASSLDRVAGNTIYF.

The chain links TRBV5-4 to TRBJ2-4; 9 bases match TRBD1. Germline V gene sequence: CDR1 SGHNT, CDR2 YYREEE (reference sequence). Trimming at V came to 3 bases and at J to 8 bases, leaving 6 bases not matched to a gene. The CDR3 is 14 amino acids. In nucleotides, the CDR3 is TGTGCCAGCAGCTCCGGGGACAGGGTGGACATTCAGTACTTC. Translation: CASSSGDRVDIQYF.

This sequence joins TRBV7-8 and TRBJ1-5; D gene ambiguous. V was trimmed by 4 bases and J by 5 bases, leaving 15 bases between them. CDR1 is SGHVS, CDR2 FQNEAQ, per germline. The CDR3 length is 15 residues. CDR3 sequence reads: CASSSGKGGYQPQHF. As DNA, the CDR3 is TGTGCCAGCAGCTCCGGTAAAGGAGGGTATCAGCCCCAGCATTTT.

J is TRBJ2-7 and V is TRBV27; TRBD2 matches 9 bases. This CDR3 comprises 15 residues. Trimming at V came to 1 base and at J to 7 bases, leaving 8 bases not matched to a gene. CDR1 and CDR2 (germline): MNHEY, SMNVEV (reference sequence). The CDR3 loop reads CASSLLAGGPEEQYF. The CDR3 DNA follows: TGTGCCAGCAGTTTATTGGCGGGAGGGCCAGAAGAGCAGTACTTC.

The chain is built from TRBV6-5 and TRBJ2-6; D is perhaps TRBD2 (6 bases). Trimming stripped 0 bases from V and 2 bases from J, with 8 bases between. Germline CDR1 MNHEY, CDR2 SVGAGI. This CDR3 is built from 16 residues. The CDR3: CASSYSTGAGANVLTF. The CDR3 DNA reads TGTGCCAGCAGTTACTCGACGGGGGCTGGGGCCAACGTCCTGACTTTC.

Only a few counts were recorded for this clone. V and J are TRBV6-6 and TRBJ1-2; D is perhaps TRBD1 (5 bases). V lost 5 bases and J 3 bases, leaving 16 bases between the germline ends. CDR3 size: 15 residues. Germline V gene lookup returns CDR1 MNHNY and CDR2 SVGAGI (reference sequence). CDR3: CASSGTTGTDYGYTF. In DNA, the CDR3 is TGTGCCAGCAGTGGGACTACCGGGACGGACTATGGCTACACCTTC.